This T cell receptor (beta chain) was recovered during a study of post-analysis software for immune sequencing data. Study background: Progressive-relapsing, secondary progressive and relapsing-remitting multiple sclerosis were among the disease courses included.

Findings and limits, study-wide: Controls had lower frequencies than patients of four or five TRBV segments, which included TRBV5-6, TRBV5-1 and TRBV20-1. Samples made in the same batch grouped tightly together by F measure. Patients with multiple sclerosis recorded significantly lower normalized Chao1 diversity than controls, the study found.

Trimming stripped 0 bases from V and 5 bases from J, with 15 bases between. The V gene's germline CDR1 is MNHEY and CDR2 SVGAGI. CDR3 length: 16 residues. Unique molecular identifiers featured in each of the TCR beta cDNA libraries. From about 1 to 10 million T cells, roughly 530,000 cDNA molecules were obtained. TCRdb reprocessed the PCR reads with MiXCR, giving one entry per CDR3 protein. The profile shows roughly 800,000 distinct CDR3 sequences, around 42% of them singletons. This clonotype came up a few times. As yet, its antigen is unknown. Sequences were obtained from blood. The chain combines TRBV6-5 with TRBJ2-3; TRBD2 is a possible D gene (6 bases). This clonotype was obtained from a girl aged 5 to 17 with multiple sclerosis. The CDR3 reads CASSYSAGWGGDTQYF. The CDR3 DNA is TGTGCCAGCAGTTACTCGGCGGGATGGGGTGGAGATACGCAGTATTTT.